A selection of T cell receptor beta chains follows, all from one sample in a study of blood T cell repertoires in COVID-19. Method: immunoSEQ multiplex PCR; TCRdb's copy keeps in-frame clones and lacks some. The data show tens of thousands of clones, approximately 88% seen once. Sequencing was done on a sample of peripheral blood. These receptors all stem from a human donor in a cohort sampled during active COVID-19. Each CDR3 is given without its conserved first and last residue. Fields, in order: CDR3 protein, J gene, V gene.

CDR3 protein: ASSEQGYGYT
J gene: TRBJ1-2
V gene: TRBV10-2

CDR3 protein: ASSLGEGSPLH
J gene: TRBJ1-6
V gene: TRBV7-7

CDR3 protein: ASSRQRGSTDTQY
J gene: TRBJ2-3
V gene: TRBV6-5

CDR3 protein: ASVGGRTDTQY
J gene: TRBJ2-3
V gene: TRBV2

CDR3 protein: ASEEGGQGSQQPQH
J gene: TRBJ1-5
V gene: TRBV10-1

CDR3 protein: ASSQDSGQVGEKLF
J gene: TRBJ1-4
V gene: TRBV4-2

CDR3 protein: ASSQEAHYEQY
J gene: TRBJ2-7
V gene: TRBV3-1/TRBV3-2

CDR3 protein: ASSQDSSNQPQH
J gene: TRBJ1-5
V gene: TRBV18

CDR3 protein: ASSLTGSYTEAF
J gene: TRBJ1-1
V gene: TRBV6-5

CDR3 protein: ASSYGSGISYNEQF
J gene: TRBJ2-1
V gene: TRBV6-5

CDR3 protein: ASSLGLAGVTETQY
J gene: TRBJ2-5
V gene: TRBV7-3

CDR3 protein: ASSRGENEQF
J gene: TRBJ2-1
V gene: TRBV3-1/TRBV3-2

CDR3 protein: ATSGWTGGGGELF
J gene: TRBJ2-2
V gene: TRBV24-1

CDR3 protein: SAVRGGSGTDTQY
J gene: TRBJ2-3
V gene: TRBV29-1

CDR3 protein: ASSDRLAGPYEQY
J gene: TRBJ2-7
V gene: TRBV19

CDR3 protein: ASSAGQTQETQY
J gene: TRBJ2-5
V gene: TRBV9

CDR3 protein: ASSDKVVGRENYGYT
J gene: TRBJ1-2
V gene: TRBV25-1

CDR3 protein: ASSLWDRGRTNTEAF
J gene: TRBJ1-1
V gene: TRBV5-1

CDR3 protein: ASVWQSNQPQH
J gene: TRBJ1-5
V gene: TRBV2

CDR3 protein: ASTNSGDTEAF
J gene: TRBJ1-1
V gene: TRBV4-2

CDR3 protein: ATSRGPGRRGTEPVYEQY
J gene: TRBJ2-7
V gene: TRBV15

CDR3 protein: ASSLGGRRAQNIQY
J gene: TRBJ2-4
V gene: TRBV7-2

CDR3 protein: ASSVDRARGYT
J gene: TRBJ1-2
V gene: TRBV14

CDR3 protein: ASSEWDNYNEQF
J gene: TRBJ2-1
V gene: TRBV10-2

CDR3 protein: ASSSPGTVVVL
J gene: TRBJ1-4
V gene: TRBV28

CDR3 protein: ASSPLKSGNEQF
J gene: TRBJ2-1
V gene: TRBV18

CDR3 protein: ASSSFRDSGNTIY
J gene: TRBJ1-3
V gene: TRBV7-2

CDR3 protein: ASSFDRVGETQY
J gene: TRBJ2-5
V gene: TRBV28

CDR3 protein: ASSLVGTYVGNEQF
J gene: TRBJ2-1
V gene: TRBV7-2

CDR3 protein: ASSSRTGLQETQY
J gene: TRBJ2-5
V gene: TRBV19

CDR3 protein: ATSRDSGYPPYEQY
J gene: TRBJ2-7
V gene: TRBV15

CDR3 protein: ASSRGGGGTDTQY
J gene: TRBJ2-3
V gene: TRBV11-2

CDR3 protein: ASSQTRGLAGEDTQY
J gene: TRBJ2-3
V gene: TRBV14

CDR3 protein: ASSLGGSDTQY
J gene: TRBJ2-3
V gene: TRBV4-1

CDR3 protein: ASSHSGKDTQY
J gene: TRBJ2-3
V gene: TRBV7-2

CDR3 protein: ASSRDRPQETQY
J gene: TRBJ2-5
V gene: TRBV19

CDR3 protein: ASSQTQGAGYGYT
J gene: TRBJ1-2
V gene: TRBV4-1

CDR3 protein: ASSFSGGRAYNEQF
J gene: TRBJ2-1
V gene: TRBV11-2

CDR3 protein: ASRGRTGGNQPQH
J gene: TRBJ1-5
V gene: TRBV2

CDR3 protein: ASSYSRGQNTYEQY
J gene: TRBJ2-7
V gene: TRBV6-2/TRBV6-3

CDR3 protein: ASSVDRDYGYT
J gene: TRBJ1-2
V gene: TRBV28

CDR3 protein: ASSHTTSGQLDTGELF
J gene: TRBJ2-2
V gene: TRBV4-2

CDR3 protein: ASSPTGASYTDTQY
J gene: TRBJ2-3
V gene: TRBV5-5

CDR3 protein: ASSRRDYHLQETQY
J gene: TRBJ2-5
V gene: TRBV3-1/TRBV3-2

CDR3 protein: ASSGTGNGYT
J gene: TRBJ1-2
V gene: TRBV7-9

CDR3 protein: ASRVTGGPHSPLH
J gene: TRBJ1-6
V gene: TRBV19

CDR3 protein: ASSALAVNTDTQY
J gene: TRBJ2-3
V gene: TRBV2

CDR3 protein: ATSSYPGNDTDTQY
J gene: TRBJ2-3
V gene: TRBV15

CDR3 protein: ASSPSHGANEEQF
J gene: TRBJ2-1
V gene: TRBV4-1

CDR3 protein: ASSSDSSNQPQH
J gene: TRBJ1-5
V gene: TRBV7-2

CDR3 protein: ASRATAYEQY
J gene: TRBJ2-7
V gene: TRBV2

CDR3 protein: ASTFSGNVPDTQY
J gene: TRBJ2-3
V gene: TRBV19

CDR3 protein: ASSQALGGQPQH
J gene: TRBJ1-5
V gene: TRBV3-1/TRBV3-2

CDR3 protein: ASSWGQGDSPLH
J gene: TRBJ1-6
V gene: TRBV6-5

CDR3 protein: ASSQDWRAAKNIQY
J gene: TRBJ2-4
V gene: TRBV4-2

CDR3 protein: ASSMGGYQETQY
J gene: TRBJ2-5
V gene: TRBV19

CDR3 protein: ASSLQGWEQY
J gene: TRBJ2-7
V gene: TRBV7-9